This TCR beta chain was documented in a study of blood T cell repertoires in COVID-19. Background on the study: Whether acute or convalescent, the COVID-19 samples came from the United States, Italy and Spain. PBMCs, B-cell-depleted T cells, or T cells were the source of the cDNA or gDNA that made up the material.

Authors' processing steps: Quantification of nucleated cells was approximated via reference gene primer amplification. Method: immunoSEQ multiplex PCR; TCRdb's copy keeps in-frame clones and lacks some. Clone size and the V and J calls come from that table; the DNA yielded D and trimming. The table lists about 240,000 clones, 80% to 85% of them singletons. The sample was peripheral blood. The receptor was derived from a woman between 55 and 75 years old with active or convalescent COVID-19.

CDR3 coding DNA: TGTGCCAGCAGTTACTCCGGACTAGCGGGGGGGGCGTACACCGGGGAGCTGTTTTTT. Its protein is CASSYSGLAGGAYTGELFF. J is TRBJ2-2 and V is TRBV6-2 or TRBV6-3; TRBD2 agrees at 15 bases. Germline V gives CDR1 MNHEY, CDR2 SVGEGT. Germline trimming cut 0 bases from V and 3 bases from J; bases unmatched to any gene: 5. The CDR3 totals 19 residues.